This T cell receptor beta chain is drawn from a study of OX40 agonist ivuxolimab in advanced cancers. Overall study findings and caveats: CD4+ T cells averaged fewer expanded clones than CD8+ T cells.

As concerns this clone: Its antigen is unidentified.

Data came from immunoSEQ multiplex PCR; TCRdb stores just in-frame clones and leaves some out. The table lists approximately 70,000 clones, around 84% of them singletons. The TCR was taken from an adult with an advanced solid tumor such as melanoma, head and neck, liver or kidney cancer. The specimen was CD4+ or CD8+ T cells sorted from blood, collected in a trial of the OX40 agonist ivuxolimab.

CDR3 DNA: TGTGCCAGCAGTGAACGTACAGGGTCAAATTCACCCCTCCACTTT. This encodes CASSERTGSNSPLHF. The gene calls are TRBV6-1 and TRBJ1-6, with TRBD1 as a possible D gene (6 bases). V was cut by 2 bases and J by 7 bases, with 12 bases left in between. The germline V gene has CDR1 MNHNS and CDR2 SASEGT. This CDR3 region has 15 residues.